What follows are 19 T cell receptor beta chains derived from one specimen sequenced in a study of cytomegalovirus exposure and HLA in healthy donors. The PCR made use of 60 Vbeta and 13 Jbeta primers. The method was immunoSEQ multiplex PCR; TCRdb's version includes in-frame clones alone and lacks a portion of them. The profile shows approximately 110,000 clones, roughly 73% of them singletons. Sample: PBMCs. These receptor sequences come from a man between 60 and 70 years old in good health and CMV-seropositive.

The chain is built from TRBV27 and TRBJ2-4, with D possibly TRBD2 on 6 matching bases. The CDR3 runs 15 residues. Germline V CDR1 and CDR2: MNHEY, SMNVEV (reference sequence). Trimming removed 2 bases from V and 9 bases from J, with 17 bases in between. CDR3 sequence reads: CASSLRAGRVRIQYF. CDR3 coding DNA: TGTGCCAGCAGTTTAAGGGCCGGGAGAGTACGCATTCAGTACTTC.

This clone was detected once. The gene calls are TRBV10-1 and TRBJ2-7; tentative D call: TRBD2 (5 bases). The CDR3 is 14 amino acids. Between the trimmed V and J ends, which lost 7 bases and 1 base, there was a span of 14 bases. Germline V gene data show CDR1 as WNHNN and CDR2 as SYGVQD (reference sequence). CDR3 loop: CASTPDRDSYEQYF. The CDR3, as DNA: TGCGCCAGCACCCCCGACCGGGATTCCTACGAGCAGTACTTC.

V and J are TRBV9 and TRBJ2-1, with 10 bases that match TRBD2. Germline CDR1 is SGDLS and CDR2 is YYNGEE. Germline trimming cut 0 bases from V and 0 bases from J; bases unmatched to any gene: 6. The CDR3 length is 18 residues. The CDR3 DNA reads as TGTGCCAGCAGCGTAGGGGGTAGCGGGGGGCCCTCCTACAATGAGCAGTTCTTC. Translated, it gives CASSVGGSGGPSYNEQFF.

The V and J genes are TRBV10-2 and TRBJ2-5; TRBD1 might be the D (6 bases). The CDR3 spans 16 residues. Trimming removed 6 bases at V and 1 base at J, with 18 bases between. Germline V gene lookup returns CDR1 WSHSY and CDR2 SAAADI. Here the CDR3 reads CASRHTGSRGQETQYF. CDR3 DNA sequence: TGCGCCAGCAGACACACAGGGTCCCGCGGCCAAGAGACCCAGTACTTC.

The V gene is TRBV11-1, the J gene TRBJ1-4; 7 bases are shared with TRBD1. J was trimmed by 3 bases and V by 3 bases; bases with no gene match: 4. CDR1 is SGHAT, CDR2 FQDESV, per germline (reference sequence). The CDR3 covers 15 residues. CDR3 in amino acids: CASSFDRAPNEKLFF. The CDR3 DNA sequence: TGTGCCAGCAGCTTCGACAGGGCACCTAATGAAAAACTGTTTTTT.

The J gene is TRBJ2-7, the V gene TRBV14; D perhaps matches TRBD1 (5 bases). This CDR3 has 13 amino acids. Trimming stripped 0 bases from V and 4 bases from J, with 7 bases between. Germline CDR1 SGHDN, CDR2 FVKESK. The CDR3 loop reads CASSQDYRYEQYF. The CDR3 bases are TGTGCCAGCAGCCAAGACTACAGGTACGAGCAGTACTTC. Full variable domain (outside the CDR3, taken from reference TRBV14 and TRBJ2-7): EAGVTQFPSHSVIEKGQTVTLRCDPISGHDNLYWYRRVMGKEIKFLLHFVKESKQDESGMPNNRFLAERTGGTYSTLKVQPAELEDSGVYFCASSQDYRYEQYFGPGTRLTVT.

The rearrangement joins TRBV7-9 to TRBJ1-1; 8 nucleotides align to TRBD1. V lost 7 bases, J lost 6 bases, and 16 bases stayed unmatched. CDR1 and CDR2 (germline): SEHNR, FQNEAQ (reference sequence). This CDR3 has 16 residues. The CDR3 bases are TGTGCCAGCACCCTTCCCAAGGACAGGGATGTAGCTGAAGCTTTCTTT. Encoded protein: CASTLPKDRDVAEAFF. Complete variable domain (other parts from reference TRBV7-9 and TRBJ1-1): DTGVSQNPRHKITKRGQNVTFRCDPISEHNRLYWYRQTLGQGPEFLTYFQNEAQLEKSRLLSDRFSAERPKGSFSTLEIQRTEQGDSAMYLCASTLPKDRDVAEAFFGQGTRLTVV.

This chain links TRBV7-9 with TRBJ2-5, with a tentative D call TRBD1 (5 bases). This CDR3 has 14 amino acids. Germline V lookup: CDR1 SEHNR, CDR2 FQNEAQ (reference sequence). Between the trimmed V and J ends, which lost 5 bases and 3 bases, there was a span of 13 bases. DNA for the CDR3: TGTGCCAGCAGCCAGAAGACAGAGAAAGAGACCCAGTACTTC. It codes for CASSQKTEKETQYF.

The chain combines TRBV4-1 with TRBJ2-7; D possibly corresponds to TRBD1 (6 bases). Germline CDR1 is MGHRA and CDR2 is YSYEKL. V was cut by 3 bases and J by 1 base, with 16 bases left in between. This CDR3 contains 16 residues. The chain's CDR3 is CASSQRVGTLSYEQYF. CDR3 coding DNA: TGCGCCAGCAGCCAGAGAGTCGGGACACTATCCTACGAGCAGTACTTC.

The rearrangement links TRBV5-1 to TRBJ2-3, with D maybe TRBD1 (6 bases). This CDR3 region has 14 residues. The germline V gene encodes CDR1 SGHRS and CDR2 YFSETQ. V lost 5 bases and J lost 6, with 16 bases in between. The CDR3 DNA is TGCGCCAGCAGACTCACAGGGCACGAGGATACGCAGTATTTT. This encodes CASRLTGHEDTQYF. The full variable domain, with the rest looked up from reference TRBV5-1 and TRBJ2-3, is KAGVTQTPRYLIKTRGQQVTLSCSPISGHRSVSWYQQTPGQGLQFLFEYFSETQRNKGNFPGRFSGRQFSNSRSEMNVSTLELGDSALYLCASRLTGHEDTQYFGPGTRLTVL.

V is TRBV9 and J is TRBJ2-5, with 7 bases aligning to TRBD1. Unmatched junction bases numbered 3, after V lost 0 bases and J lost 4 bases. The germline V gene has CDR1 SGDLS and CDR2 YYNGEE. The CDR3 consists of 14 residues. CDR3 nucleotide sequence: TGTGCCAGCAGCGTAGGGGACAGTCGAGAGACCCAGTACTTC. It codes for CASSVGDSRETQYF. Supplemented by reference TRBV9 and TRBJ2-5, the full variable domain reads DSGVTQTPKHLITATGQRVTLRCSPRSGDLSVYWYQQSLDQGLQFLIQYYNGEERAKGNILERFSAQQFPDLHSELNLSSLELGDSALYFCASSVGDSRETQYFGPGTRLLVL.

The chain couples TRBV25-1 to TRBJ2-7; TRBD2 matches 14 bases. Germline CDR1 MGHDK, CDR2 SYGVNS. The CDR3 has 15 residues. The J segment lost 2 bases and the V segment lost 8 bases, leaving 5 bases of the junction unmatched. CDR3 loop: CASEPTSGGAYEQYF. As DNA, the CDR3 is TGTGCCAGCGAGCCGACTAGCGGGGGGGCCTACGAGCAGTACTTC.

The rearrangement links TRBV10-1 to TRBJ2-3; TRBD2 agrees at 14 bases. This CDR3 contains 18 residues. After removal of 4 bases from V and 0 bases from J, the junction contained 6 bases not matched to a gene. From germline, CDR1 is WNHNN and CDR2 SYGVQD (reference sequence). CDR3 sequence reads: CASSAGTSGGISTDTQYF. The CDR3 DNA follows: TGCGCCAGCAGTGCCGGGACTAGCGGGGGTATTAGCACAGATACGCAGTATTTT.

The chain uses TRBV5-1 and TRBJ1-1, with 8 bases that match TRBD1. CDR3 size: 14 residues. Germline V gene lookup returns CDR1 SGHRS and CDR2 YFSETQ. V shed 3 bases and J 5 bases; nucleotides not matched to a gene: 6. CDR3: CASSSLTGGTEAFF. For the CDR3, the DNA is TGCGCCAGCAGCTCGCTTACAGGGGGGACTGAAGCTTTCTTT.

This clone was found a few times. CDR3 residues: CASSWDRANSPLHF. CDR3 sequence (DNA): TGTGCCAGCAGTTGGGACAGGGCTAATTCACCCCTCCACTTT. This chain joins TRBV6-5 and TRBJ1-6; 9 bases line up with TRBD1. The CDR3 totals 14 residues. Germline V CDR1 and CDR2: MNHEY, SVGAGI. Trimming took 4 bases from V and 6 from J; bases not matched to a gene: 1.

This clone was recorded a few times. The chain links TRBV4-2 to TRBJ1-6, with D perhaps TRBD1 (6 bases). With 4 bases removed from V and 7 bases from J, the gap between germline ends came to 11 bases. Per the germline V gene, CDR1 is LGHNA and CDR2 is YNFKEQ. The CDR3 runs to 14 residues. DNA for the CDR3: TGTGCCAGCAGCCCCGACAGGTTGAATTCACCCCTCCACTTT. Protein: CASSPDRLNSPLHF.

This clone was detected a few times. V is TRBV7-9 and J is TRBJ2-1, with 12 nucleotides matching TRBD2. J was trimmed by 6 bases and V by 0 bases; bases with no gene match: 6. This CDR3 has 17 amino acids. Looked up from germline, CDR1 is SEHNR and CDR2 is FQNEAQ (reference sequence). CDR3 region: CASSLALAGGPTNEQFF. The DNA for the CDR3 is TGTGCCAGCAGCTTAGCGCTAGCGGGGGGGCCTACCAATGAGCAGTTCTTC.

The chain links TRBV9 to TRBJ2-2, with unresolved D. V was pared by 4 bases and J by 0 bases, with 13 bases between. This CDR3 region has 16 residues. CDR1 is SGDLS, CDR2 YYNGEE, per germline. The DNA of the CDR3 is TGTGCCAGCAGCCCCCACATCGATCCGAACACCGGGGAGCTGTTTTTT. It encodes CASSPHIDPNTGELFF.

This clone was recorded only once. Germline and junction disagree at one end, which may indicate a read error. V usage is TRBV7-7 and J usage is TRBJ2-5; D remains unclear. The CDR3 extends over 13 amino acids. Germline V CDR1 and CDR2: SSHAT, FNYEAQ (reference sequence). CDR3 sequence (DNA): TGTGCTAGCACGTCCTCTACGGGAGAGACCCAGTACTTC. It is translated as CASTSSTGETQYF.